A selection of T cell receptor beta chains follows, all from one sample in a study of cytomegalovirus exposure and HLA in healthy donors. Only in-frame clones appear in the TCRdb table, and some are missing; sequencing was by immunoSEQ multiplex PCR. The sample shows about 170,000 clones, roughly 81% of them seen only once. The material sequenced was PBMCs. These receptors all stem from a girl between 10 and 17 years old in good health and CMV-seropositive. Both conserved end residues are part of each CDR3. A D gene is named only where the DNA matches it firmly. Clone size, where shown, is once, few, many, or a class for clones that have expanded.

>.|TRBJ2-3|.|TRBV2|11
CASRAGDTQYF
TGTGCCAGCAGGGCAGGCGATACGCAGTATTTT
>.|TRBJ1-1|.|TRBV11-2|13
CASSSRVNTEAFF
TGTGCCAGCAGCTCCCGGGTGAACACTGAAGCTTTCTTT
>once|TRBJ2-1|.|TRBV5-1|14
CASSLRGGQNEQFF
TGCGCCAGCAGCTTGAGGGGGGGTCAAAATGAGCAGTTCTTC
>.|TRBJ2-1|TRBD1|TRBV4-1|17
CASRLNRDRVISSEQFF
TGCGCCAGCAGACTCAACCGGGACAGGGTAATATCGAGTGAGCAGTTCTTC
>.|TRBJ2-7|TRBD1|TRBV5-1|16
CASSHKGTGSPYEQYF
TGCGCCAGCAGCCATAAAGGGACAGGGAGTCCCTACGAGCAGTACTTC
>.|TRBJ2-3|.|TRBV5-1|16
CASSLGGQPSTDTQYF
TGCGCCAGCAGCCTGGGCGGGCAGCCTAGCACAGATACGCAGTATTTT
>.|TRBJ1-4|.|TRBV5-4|16
CASSHPPAGGTEKLFF
TGTGCCAGCAGCCATCCCCCCGCGGGGGGCACTGAAAAACTGTTTTTT
>.|TRBJ2-7|.|TRBV20-1|11
CSAPGTYEQYF
TGCAGTGCCCCGGGAACCTACGAGCAGTACTTC
>.|TRBJ1-2|.|TRBV9|13
CASSGRQNYGYTF
TGTGCCAGCAGCGGCCGACAGAACTATGGCTACACCTTC
>once|TRBJ2-1|.|TRBV6-5|13
CASSYSTGYEQFF
TGTGCCAGCAGTTACTCCACAGGGTATGAGCAGTTCTTC
>.|TRBJ2-5|TRBD2|TRBV4-1|16
CASSWGIAGLRETQYF
TGCGCCAGCAGCTGGGGGATAGCGGGGTTGCGAGAGACCCAGTACTTC
>.|TRBJ2-7|.|TRBV6-6|13
CASSYISADEQYF
TGTGCCAGCAGTTACATTTCGGCGGACGAGCAGTACTTC
>.|TRBJ1-1|.|TRBV18|12
CASSSGDTEAFF
TGTGCCAGCTCCTCAGGGGATACTGAAGCTTTCTTT
>.|TRBJ1-1|TRBD1|TRBV27|15
CASSSPPRGQTEAFF
TGTGCCAGCAGTTCCCCCCCCAGGGGGCAGACTGAAGCTTTCTTT
>.|TRBJ1-5|.|TRBV6-4|13
CASSEELNQPQHF
TGTGCCAGCAGTGAGGAGCTTAATCAGCCCCAGCATTTT
>.|TRBJ1-1|.|TRBV5-1|12
CASSLRGIEAFF
TGCGCCAGCAGCTTGAGGGGGATTGAAGCTTTCTTT
>.|TRBJ2-7|.|TRBV7-9|14
CASSLRGYSYEQYF
TGTGCCAGCAGCTTAAGAGGGTACTCCTACGAGCAGTACTTC
>few|TRBJ1-1|.|TRBV5-5|14
CASSLGPVNTEAFF
TGTGCCAGCAGCTTGGGCCCGGTGAACACTGAAGCTTTCTTT
>.|TRBJ2-5|TRBD1|TRBV7-7|14
CASSSGQHKETQYF
TGTGCTAGCAGCTCGGGACAGCACAAAGAGACCCAGTACTTC
>.|TRBJ1-5|.|TRBV2|14
CASSRTGSNQPQHF
TGTGCCAGCAGCCGGACGGGGAGCAATCAGCCCCAGCATTTT
>.|TRBJ2-5|TRBD2|TRBV28|14
CASDPAGGWVTQYF
TGTGCCAGCGATCCGGCGGGGGGCTGGGTGACCCAGTACTTC
>.|TRBJ1-2|TRBD1|TRBV9|15
CASSGQGDLNYGYTF
TGTGCCAGCTCGGGACAGGGGGACCTTAACTATGGCTACACCTTC
>.|TRBJ1-5|.|TRBV5-1|14
CASSLGGGNQPQHF
TGCGCCAGCAGCTTGGGCGGGGGCAATCAGCCCCAGCATTTT
>once|TRBJ1-1|.|TRBV25-1|12
CASSALNTEAFF
TGTGCCAGCAGTGCTCTGAACACTGAAGCTTTCTTT
>.|TRBJ1-4|.|TRBV6-4|14
CASSEGGSNEKLFF
TGTGCCAGCAGTGAGGGAGGGAGTAATGAAAAACTGTTTTTT
>.|TRBJ1-5|TRBD1|TRBV30|13
CASGTGGTRPQHF
TGTGCCTCCGGGACAGGTGGGACCAGGCCCCAGCATTTT
>.|TRBJ1-2|.|TRBV21-1|14
CASSSTRANYGYTF
TGTGCCAGCAGCTCCACACGTGCTAACTATGGCTACACCTTC
>.|TRBJ2-3|TRBD2|TRBV9|16
CASSGRSGGSTDTQYF
TGTGCCAGCAGCGGGCGGTCGGGGGGAAGCACAGATACGCAGTATTTT
>.|TRBJ1-2|TRBD1|TRBV9|16
CASSDWRRQGIGGYTF
TGTGCCAGCAGCGACTGGAGGAGACAGGGGATAGGAGGCTACACCTTC
>.|TRBJ1-4|.|TRBV10-1|13
CASSSGGDEKLFF
TGCGCCAGCAGTTCGGGGGGAGATGAAAAACTGTTTTTT
>.|TRBJ1-5|.|TRBV29-1|13
CSVGGSSNQPQHF
TGCAGCGTTGGCGGCAGCTCCAATCAGCCCCAGCATTTT
>.|TRBJ1-4|.|TRBV11-3|15
CASSLDGATNEKLFF
TGTGCCAGCAGCCTAGACGGGGCAACTAATGAAAAACTGTTTTTT
>.|TRBJ1-1|.|TRBV11-2|12
CASSSLRIEAFF
TGTGCCAGCAGCTCCTTGCGGATTGAAGCTTTCTTT
>once|TRBJ2-5|.|TRBV5-1|13
CASASTTQETQYF
TGCGCCAGCGCTAGCACGACACAAGAGACCCAGTACTTC
>.|TRBJ2-7|.|TRBV7-8|13
CASSLVPYGEQYF
TGTGCCAGCAGCTTAGTCCCCTATGGCGAGCAGTACTTC
>.|TRBJ2-5|.|TRBV12-5|14
CASGFDTGLETQYF
TGTGCTAGTGGTTTCGACACAGGGCTCGAGACCCAGTACTTC
>.|TRBJ2-1|TRBD2|TRBV9|16
CASSPRIAGGNNEQFF
TGTGCCAGCAGCCCCCGAATAGCGGGGGGAAACAATGAGCAGTTCTTC
>.|TRBJ1-1|TRBD1|TRBV5-1|15
CASSPGTGVRTEAFF
TGCGCCAGCAGCCCCGGGACAGGGGTTAGGACTGAAGCTTTCTTT
>.|TRBJ2-3|.|TRBV19|14
CASSSGQGGHTQYF
TGTGCCAGTAGTTCCGGACAGGGAGGGCATACGCAGTATTTT
>.|TRBJ2-3|.|TRBV2|15
CASRSGEYGTDTQYF
TGTGCCAGCAGGTCCGGGGAATACGGGACAGATACGCAGTATTTT
>.|TRBJ1-1|.|TRBV6-5|13
CASSRQDGGEAFF
TGTGCCAGCAGTCGACAGGATGGCGGTGAAGCTTTCTTT
>.|TRBJ2-5|.|TRBV4-2|16
CASSQETWGLKETQYF
TGTGCCAGCAGCCAAGAGACCTGGGGGCTGAAGGAGACCCAGTACTTC
>.|TRBJ1-4|.|TRBV7-8|17
CASSFVSLRSPNEKLFF
TGTGCCAGCAGCTTTGTATCGCTCCGGAGCCCTAATGAAAAACTGTTTTTT
>.|TRBJ1-6|.|TRBV15|16
CATSSFHSSYNSPLHF
TGTGCCACCAGCAGTTTTCACAGCTCCTATAATTCACCCCTCCACTTT
>once|TRBJ1-5|TRBD1|TRBV27|16
CASSSARTGKPQPQHF
TGTGCCAGCAGTAGCGCCCGGACAGGGAAGCCTCAGCCCCAGCATTTT
>.|TRBJ1-2|.|TRBV29-1|13
CSVELGSRGGYTF
TGCAGCGTTGAATTGGGCAGCCGCGGGGGCTACACCTTC
>.|TRBJ2-2|TRBD2|TRBV2|16
CASSDGEGIGTGELFF
TGTGCCAGCAGTGATGGGGAGGGGATAGGAACCGGGGAGCTGTTTTTT
>.|TRBJ1-1|TRBD1|TRBV7-9|18
CASSLDSWTGVGDTEAFF
TGTGCCAGCAGCTTAGACTCTTGGACAGGGGTCGGGGACACTGAAGCTTTCTTT
>.|TRBJ2-7|.|TRBV4-1|15
CASSPNPSSSYEQYF
TGCGCCAGCAGCCCGAATCCTAGTAGCTCCTACGAGCAGTACTTC
>.|TRBJ2-5|.|TRBV5-1|15
CASSPNPTGPETQYF
TGCGCCAGCAGCCCCAACCCAACAGGCCCAGAGACCCAGTACTTC
>.|TRBJ1-5|TRBD1|TRBV5-6|16
CASSKTGQSNNQPQHF
TGTGCCAGCAGCAAGACAGGGCAGTCAAACAATCAGCCCCAGCATTTT
>.|TRBJ2-1|.|TRBV5-1|14
CASSSGVSYNEQFF
TGCGCCAGCAGCTCAGGGGTATCCTACAATGAGCAGTTCTTC